A selection of T cell receptor beta chains follows, all from one sample in a study of T cells and Merkel cell carcinoma outcomes. The repertoire was sequenced with immunoSEQ multiplex PCR; TCRdb's copy has only in-frame clones and lacks some. The sample contains under 20,000 clones, over 70% of which appear only once. Specimen: tumor tissue from Merkel cell carcinoma. The source of these receptors is a human donor with Merkel cell carcinoma. The CDR3 runs from the conserved cysteine through the conserved F or W. The order of the fields is D gene, V gene, clone size, J gene, CDR3 DNA, CDR3 protein. D genes are given only for firm matches. Clone size is stated in some rows and not others, as once, few, many or a class when expanded.

>-|TRBV5-1|-|TRBJ2-5
TGCGCCAGCAGCTCGAGGAGGGGGACAGATAAAGAGACCCAGTACTTC
CASSSRRGTDKETQYF
>-|TRBV5-4|-|TRBJ2-6
TGTGCCAGCAGCTCCGGCGGGGCTCGGGCCAACGTCCTGACTTTC
CASSSGGARANVLTF
>-|TRBV7-9|-|TRBJ1-2
TGTGCCAGCAGCTTAGTGCAGGGTTGGGGCTACACCTTT
CASSLVQGWGYTF
>TRBD2|TRBV7-9|-|TRBJ2-1
TGTGCCAGCAGCTCTAACCGGGGGACTAGCGGTCACAATGAGCAGTTCTTC
CASSSNRGTSGHNEQFF
>-|TRBV4-1|-|TRBJ2-7
TGCGCCAGCAGCCAGTCCGTAGGCCAGGGGCAGTACTTC
CASSQSVGQGQYF
>-|TRBV7-2|-|TRBJ1-2
TGTGCCGTCTCACGGGGTGGCTACACCTTC
CAVSRGGYTF
>-|TRBV2|once|TRBJ1-5
TGTGCCAGCAGGCTCAGTAGACGGAAACCTTATAGCAATCAGCCCCAGCATTTT
CASRLSRRKPYSNQPQHF
>-|TRBV5-1|-|TRBJ2-5
TGCGCCAGCAGCTCGAGGAGGCCGGGAGAGACCCAGTACTTC
CASSSRRPGETQYF
>TRBD1|TRBV28|-|TRBJ1-5
TGTGCCAGCAGCCTGGGACAGAGGGGTCAGCCCCAGCATTTT
CASSLGQRGQPQHF
>-|TRBV30|-|TRBJ2-1
TGTGTCTGGAGTGTCGGTGTGGGGCCGAAAACCAATGAGCAGTTCTTC
CVWSVGVGPKTNEQFF
>-|TRBV4-1|-|TRBJ2-5
TGCGCCAGCAGCCATCGTCATCTGTTCAGGAAGTACCAAGAGACCCAGTACTTC
CASSHRHLFRKYQETQYF
>-|TRBV18|-|TRBJ1-2
TGTGCCAGCTCAACGCCGGCGGGACGGGGCTACACCTTC
CASSTPAGRGYTF
>-|TRBV11-3|-|TRBJ2-5
TGTGCCAGCAGCTCTTCGACTCGAGAAGGGAAAGAGACCCAGTACTTC
CASSSSTREGKETQYF
>-|TRBV7-9|-|TRBJ1-5
TGTGCCAGCAGCTTAGTGGGGGAATCGGGCAATCAGCCCCAGCATTTT
CASSLVGESGNQPQHF
>-|TRBV7-9|few|TRBJ1-2
TGTGCCAGCAGCTCTACGGAAAGTGGCTACACCTTC
CASSSTESGYTF
>-|TRBV18|-|TRBJ2-1
TGTGCCAGCTCACCACGGCTAGACAATGAGCAGTTCTTC
CASSPRLDNEQFF
>TRBD1|TRBV12-5|-|TRBJ2-3
TGTGCTAGTGGTTTGGCCCTCTCGGGACAGGGTTCTGTAGATACGCAGTATTTT
CASGLALSGQGSVDTQYF
>-|TRBV28|-|TRBJ2-1
TGTGCCAGCAGTTTACTGGGGAAGTCCTACAATGAGCAGTTCTTC
CASSLLGKSYNEQFF
>-|TRBV4-1|-|TRBJ1-5
TGCGCCAGCAGCCACGAGGCCGGGGGCGTGGGGCCCCAGCATTTT
CASSHEAGGVGPQHF
>-|TRBV18|-|TRBJ2-1
TGTGCCAGCTCACCAGGGGGGAATGAGCAGTTCTTC
CASSPGGNEQFF
>-|TRBV5-1|-|TRBJ2-1
TGCGCCAGCAGCTTGGTTCAAGGGTTTCTGGGGGAGAGGAGTTTGGATGAGCAGTTCTTC
CASSLVQGFLGERSLDEQFF
>TRBD1|TRBV5-4|-|TRBJ1-1
TGTGCCAGCAGCCCTCGACAGGGGAGGTGGAACACTGAAGCTTTCTTT
CASSPRQGRWNTEAFF
>-|TRBV27|-|TRBJ2-7
TGTGCCAGCAGTTTATCAAGGGCCTACGAGCAGTACTTC
CASSLSRAYEQYF
>TRBD2|TRBV5-1|-|TRBJ2-3
TGCGCCAGCAGCTCCCCTCTAGCGGGAGTGGCCCCCAGTAGGACAGATACGCAGTATTTT
CASSSPLAGVAPSRTDTQYF
>TRBD1|TRBV10-3|-|TRBJ1-2
TGTGCTATAAAAGGACAGGGAGGGTACGGCTACACCTTC
CAIKGQGGYGYTF
>TRBD1|TRBV11-2|-|TRBJ1-1
TGTGCCAGCAGAGGGGGCTACACTGAAGCTTTCTTT
CASRGGYTEAFF
>-|TRBV18|-|TRBJ2-1
TGTGCCAGCTCACCGTCCTCCTACAATGAGCAGTTCTTC
CASSPSSYNEQFF
>-|TRBV9|-|TRBJ2-3
TGTGCCAGCAGTTTGGCGTCGGATACGCAATATTTT
CASSLASDTQYF
>-|TRBV6-6|-|TRBJ1-2
TGTGCCAGCAGTTACGAGGGCGCGGGCTATGGCTACACCTTC
CASSYEGAGYGYTF
>-|TRBV6-6|-|TRBJ2-1
TGTGCCAGCAGTTACGGGTCCAATGAGCAGTTCTTC
CASSYGSNEQFF
>-|TRBV18|-|TRBJ2-1
TGTGCCAGCTCACCAACATCTAGCTGGTCCTACAATGAGCAGTTCTTC
CASSPTSSWSYNEQFF
>-|TRBV10-3|-|TRBJ1-5
TGTGCCACCGGTCCGGGGGAAGGGGGAAGCAATCAGCCCCAGCATTTT
CATGPGEGGSNQPQHF
>-|TRBV2|-|TRBJ1-1
TGTGCCAGCAATAAGGGGGTAAACACTGAAGCTTTCTTT
CASNKGVNTEAFF
>-|TRBV11-2|once|TRBJ1-2
TGTGCCAGCAGCTTAGGGGGCCGAAACTATGGCTACACCTTC
CASSLGGRNYGYTF
>-|TRBV7-9|-|TRBJ1-3
TGTGCCAGCAGCTTAGCCGGGGGCGCTGGAAACACCATATATTTT
CASSLAGGAGNTIYF
>TRBD1|TRBV20-1|few|TRBJ2-7
TGCAGTGCAACAGGGGTGGGCGAGCAGTACTTC
CSATGVGEQYF
>-|TRBV28|-|TRBJ1-2
TGTGCCAGCAGTTTACCGGGGCAGGGAGCTAACTATGGCTACACCTTC
CASSLPGQGANYGYTF
>-|TRBV6-5|-|TRBJ1-1
TGTGCCAGCAGTTACTCGTACGCCGGTAAGGCTGAAGCTTTCTTT
CASSYSYAGKAEAFF
>TRBD1|TRBV27|-|TRBJ2-2
TGTGCCAGCAGTACCGGACAGGCGATCACCGGGGAGCTGTTTTTT
CASSTGQAITGELFF
>-|TRBV27|-|TRBJ2-1
TGTGCCAGCAGGCTGAGCGGGCGCTCCTACAATGAGCAGTTCTTC
CASRLSGRSYNEQFF